The 7 T cell receptor beta chains given below trace back to one sample, sequenced in a study of blood T cell dynamics during melanoma immunotherapy (dated by TCRdb to 2020 to 2021). Sample time point, as interpreted from the label and publication: pre-treatment baseline. The library was built by means of the immunoSEQ multiplex PCR assay. TCRdb limited this immuneACCESS table to in-frame rearrangements with V and J called. A share of clones is missing; checked studies link under half to unresolved V genes, and the rest is unexplained. For this sample the table gives approximately 12,000 clones, of which roughly 84% were detected only once. About 4.4% of the sample lies in the top ten. Sequences were derived from blood, sampled from a patient treated with checkpoint blockade. These receptors originate from a human donor with melanoma.

This clone has a single count. This chain joins TRBV6-5 and TRBJ2-7; the D gene is possibly TRBD2 (6 bases). Germline V CDR1 and CDR2: MNHEY, SVGAGI. The ends were cut back, 8 bases at V and 1 base at J, with 12 bases in the middle. This CDR3 contains 13 residues. The CDR3 sequence is CASGGTPSYEQYF. In DNA form, the CDR3 reads TGTGCCAGCGGAGGGACCCCATCCTACGAGCAGTACTTC.

The rearrangement joins TRBV6-1 to TRBJ2-5; D perhaps matches TRBD1 (6 bases). CDR3 size: 13 residues. V gave up 4 bases and J gave up 5 bases, with 11 bases separating them. The germline gives CDR1 MNHNS, CDR2 SASEGT. The CDR3 nucleotides read TGTGCCAGCAGTGTACAGGGCAGGGAGACCCAGTACTTC. This sequence encodes CASSVQGRETQYF.

V and J are TRBV18 and TRBJ2-3; D might be TRBD2 (5 bases). Germline CDR1 reads KGHSH; CDR2 reads LQKENI. The CDR3 spans 14 residues. Deletions cut 3 bases from V and 4 bases from J, with 11 bases between. Here the CDR3 reads CASSPPGVADTQYF. CDR3 DNA sequence: TGTGCCAGCTCACCCCCCGGGGTAGCAGATACGCAGTATTTT.

The chain is built from TRBV18 and TRBJ2-5; the match to TRBD2 covers 7 bases. CDR1 and CDR2 from the germline V gene are KGHSH and LQKENI. The CDR3 length is 14 residues. V was clipped by 3 bases and J by 5 bases; unmatched bases: 6. The CDR3 spells CASSPGRSGETQYF. The CDR3 nucleotides are TGTGCCAGCTCACCCGGGAGGAGTGGGGAGACCCAGTACTTC. The full variable domain, its missing parts supplied by reference TRBV18 and TRBJ2-5, is NAGVMQNPRHLVRRRGQEARLRCSPMKGHSHVYWYRQLPEEGLKFMVYLQKENIIDESGMPKERFSAEFPKEGPSILRIQQVVRGDSAAYFCASSPGRSGETQYFGPGTRLLVL.

In nucleotides, the CDR3 is TGCAGCGTTAGGTTACAGGGTCTTGATCAGCCCCAGCATTTT. It yields the protein CSVRLQGLDQPQHF. The V gene is TRBV29-1, the J gene TRBJ1-5, with D tentatively TRBD1 (6 bases). CDR3 length: 14 residues. V dropped 5 bases and J dropped 5 bases, with 16 bases sitting between them. Per the germline V gene, CDR1 is SQVTM and CDR2 is ANQGSEA. The full variable domain, rest sourced from reference TRBV29-1 and TRBJ1-5, is SAVISQKPSRDICQRGTSLTIQCQVDSQVTMMFWYRQQPGQSLTLIATANQGSEATYESGFVIDKFPISRPNLTFSTLTVSNMSPEDSSIYLCSVRLQGLDQPQHFGDGTRLSIL.

The table lists this clone with a count of one. The V call is TRBV5-1, the J call TRBJ2-1; D might be TRBD1 or TRBD2, each matching 5 bases. Between the trimmed V and J ends, which lost 1 base and 7 bases, there was a span of 21 bases. CDR3 size: 17 residues. Per germline, CDR1 SGHRS and CDR2 YFSETQ. DNA for the CDR3: TGCGCCAGCAGCTTGTCGTGGGGACGGAGTCCTAGAAATGAGCAGTTCTTC. It encodes CASSLSWGRSPRNEQFF.

This sequence joins TRBV6-1 and TRBJ1-6; no definite D call. Germline CDR1 reads MNHNS; CDR2 reads SASEGT. V was pared by 7 bases and J by 7 bases, with 11 bases between. This CDR3 has 13 residues. The DNA of the CDR3 is TGTGCCAGCACGCGAATCCGAAATTCACCCCTCCACTTT. Protein sequence: CASTRIRNSPLHF.